This T cell receptor (beta chain) came from a study of T cells in Graves' hyperthyroidism and ophthalmopathy. Regions amplified from RNA transcripts were the TCR beta CDR3 regions. First-round RT-PCR of the TCR CDR3 relied on the HTBI primer set. TCRdb used MiXCR to reprocess the multiplex PCR reads, holding one entry per CDR3 protein. Of approximately 740,000 distinct CDR3 sequences listed, around 15% are singletons. This clonotype was counted ten times or more. Patients aged 18 to 65 with hyperthyroidism were newly diagnosed, with duration under 2 months. Material: blood. This TCR was sampled from a woman in her late teens or twenties with Graves' hyperthyroidism.

The CDR3: CASSSLGAPNSYEQYF. Written as DNA, the CDR3 is TGTGCCAGCAGCTCGCTAGGGGCCCCGAACTCCTACGAGCAGTACTTC. The chain links TRBV7-9 to TRBJ2-7; D may be TRBD1 (5 bases). The CDR3 extends over 16 amino acids. V was pared by 4 bases and J by 0 bases, with 16 bases between. Looked up from germline, CDR1 is SEHNR and CDR2 is FQNEAQ (reference sequence). The whole variable domain, remainder taken from reference TRBV7-9 and TRBJ2-7, is DTGVSQNPRHKITKRGQNVTFRCDPISEHNRLYWYRQTLGQGPEFLTYFQNEAQLEKSRLLSDRFSAERPKGSFSTLEIQRTEQGDSAMYLCASSSLGAPNSYEQYFGPGTRLTVT.